This entry lists 24 T cell receptor beta chains sequenced from one sample in a study of T cells in women clearing cervical HPV infection. Method: immunoSEQ multiplex PCR; TCRdb's copy keeps in-frame clones and lacks some. The sample data list 30,000 to 40,000 clones. The sequenced sample consisted of blood buffy coat. Source of these receptors: a woman aged 18 to 75 with a cervical HPV16 infection that either progressed to CIN3+ or cleared (not recorded which).

As for this clone: The DNA ends 3 residues before the CDR3 does, and the rest of the CDR3 is filled in from the germline J gene. The gene calls are TRBV30 and TRBJ2-3; D may be TRBD2 (6 bases). In germline, CDR1 is GTSNPN, CDR2 SVGIG (reference sequence). This CDR3 is built from 15 residues. The sequenced part of the CDR3 DNA is TGTGCCTGGAGTGTACTTCGGGGGAACCAAGAGACG. The encoded protein is CAWSVLRGNQET. The CDR3 in full is CAWSVLRGNQETQYF.

With regard to this clone: The sequence runs out 3 residues before the end of the CDR3; the remainder is reconstructed from the germline J gene. The V and J genes are TRBV7-3 and TRBJ2-3, with TRBD2 matching 9 bases. The germline gives CDR1 SGHTA, CDR2 FQGTGA. The length of the CDR3 is 18 residues. The junction had 12 bases not matched to a gene; V was cut back by 1 base and J by 4 bases. The CDR3 sequence: CASSLRGPAGGGADTQYF. The CDR3 bases that were read are TGTGCCAGCAGCTTAAGAGGGCCAGCGGGGGGAGGAGCAGATACG.

The sequenced CDR3 bases are TGTGCCTGGCGGGCCGACAGTCTCAATTCACCC. Its translation: CAWRADSLNSP. The whole CDR3 reads CAWRADSLNSPLHF. J is TRBJ1-6 and V is TRBV30; tentatively, D is TRBD1 (5 bases). With the read ending 3 residues before the CDR3 end, the germline J gene is used to fill in that end. This CDR3 has 14 residues. Trimming left V 5 bases short and J 7 bases short, with 15 bases between. Germline lookup yields CDR1 GTSNPN and CDR2 SVGIG (reference sequence). The variable domain in full, with the rest retrieved from reference TRBV30 and TRBJ1-6, is SQTIHQWPATLVQPVGSPLSLECTVEGTSNPNLYWYRQAAGRGLQLLFYSVGIGQISSEVPQNLSASRPQDRQFILSSKKLLLSDSGFYLCAWRADSLNSPLHFGNGTRLTVT.

A note on this clone: The sequenced fragment ends 3 residues before the CDR3 boundary, so the rest is inferred from the germline J gene. The chain couples TRBV13 to TRBJ2-5, with D possibly being TRBD2 (5 bases). Per germline, CDR1 PRHDT and CDR2 FYEKMQ (reference sequence). V was cut by 5 bases and J by 1 base, with 14 bases left in between. CDR3 length equals 15 residues. The CDR3 region is CASSATTYSQETQYF. Incomplete CDR3 DNA: TGTGCCAGCAGCGCGACTACTTACTCCCAAGAGACC.

A remark on this clone: Read coverage stops 3 residues before the CDR3 terminus; the germline J gene supplies the remainder. This rearrangement joins TRBV19 to TRBJ2-3, with 7 bases that match TRBD2. Germline V gene sequence: CDR1 LNHDA, CDR2 SQIVND (reference sequence). Trimming cost V 5 bases and J 1 base; bases outside gene matches: 3. The CDR3 is 14 amino acids. CDR3 bases read: TGTGCCAGTAGTCAAAGCGGGGGCACAGATACG. Encoded protein: CASSQSGGTDT. In full, the CDR3 reads CASSQSGGTDTQYF.

As to this clone: The read gets to within 3 residues of the CDR3 end, and the germline J gene fills in the rest. The chain has TRBV7-9 and TRBJ2-1; TRBD2 matches 8 bases. The CDR3 has 15 amino acids. The V segment lost 5 bases and the J segment 8 bases; nucleotides outside the gene matches: 11. CDR1 and CDR2 (germline): SEHNR, FQNEAQ (reference sequence). The CDR3 bases that were read are TGTGCCAGCAGCCATCTGGCGGGAGGTAGGGATGAG. Encoded protein: CASSHLAGGRDE. The entire CDR3 reads CASSHLAGGRDEQFF. The full variable domain, in which reference TRBV7-9 and TRBJ2-1 provide the parts outside the CDR3, is DTGVSQNPRHKITKRGQNVTFRCDPISEHNRLYWYRQTLGQGPEFLTYFQNEAQLEKSRLLSDRFSAERPKGSFSTLEIQRTEQGDSAMYLCASSHLAGGRDEQFFGPGTRLTVL.

Note on this clone: The read terminates 3 residues ahead of where the CDR3 ends, so the germline J gene completes it. V gene TRBV29-1 combines with J gene TRBJ1-1; TRBD1 might be the D (6 bases). V was cut by 4 bases and J by 5 bases, with 11 bases left in between. The CDR3 has 12 amino acids. In germline, CDR1 is SQVTM, CDR2 ANQGSEA. Incomplete CDR3 DNA: TGCAGCGTTGCACAGGGAAATACTGAA. Its translation is CSVAQGNTE. In full, the CDR3 is CSVAQGNTEAFF.

The CDR3 is CASKGVRSSAEAFF. The sequenced part of the CDR3 DNA is TGTGCCAGTAAAGGGGTCAGGTCAAGCGCTGAA. The chain uses TRBV19 and TRBJ1-1; a possible D gene is TRBD1 (5 bases). With the read ending 3 residues before the CDR3 end, the germline J gene is used to fill in that end. The CDR3 totals 14 residues. Germline V gene lookup returns CDR1 LNHDA and CDR2 SQIVND (reference sequence). The V gene lost 7 bases and the J gene lost 6 bases, with 18 bases spanning the gap.

As concerns this clone: The read finishes 3 residues shy of the CDR3 end, and the germline J gene is used to complete it. The chain links TRBV7-6 to TRBJ2-1; D not certain. The CDR3 is 12 residues long. V dropped 4 bases and J dropped 7 bases, with 8 bases sitting between them. Per germline, CDR1 SGHVS and CDR2 FNYEAQ. The CDR3 spells CASSSGWNEQFF. CDR3 bases read: TGTGCCAGCAGCTCCGGTTGGAATGAG.

To note about this clone: The read ends 3 residues shy of where the CDR3 ends; the end is completed using the germline J gene. The rearrangement links TRBV19 to TRBJ1-2; perhaps TRBD1 as D (5 bases). CDR3 size: 15 residues. CDR1 is LNHDA and CDR2 is SQIVND in the germline V gene (reference sequence). CDR3 region: CASSIPGLAKNIYTF. The sequenced CDR3 bases are TGTGCCAGTAGTATCCCGGGACTCGCCAAAAACATC.

A remark on this clone: Read coverage stops 3 residues before the CDR3 terminus; the germline J gene supplies the remainder. This chain uses TRBV5-1 with TRBJ2-3, with a tentative D call TRBD2 (6 bases). V gave up 5 bases and J gave up 1 base, with 11 bases separating them. The V gene's germline CDR1 is SGHRS and CDR2 YFSETQ. CDR3 length equals 14 residues. CDR3 region: CASRSSGGTDTQYF. CDR3 DNA, as far as it was read: TGCGCCAGCAGGAGTAGCGGTGGCACAGATACG.

Comment on this clone: Read data end 3 residues before the CDR3 end; the end is taken from the germline J gene. The rearrangement uses TRBV19 and TRBJ1-2; a weak D match, TRBD1 (5 bases). Germline CDR1 LNHDA, CDR2 SQIVND (reference sequence). The CDR3 sequence is 13 residues long. The sequenced part of the CDR3 DNA is TGTGCCAGTAGAGGAGGGGCAAACAATGAC. Amino acid sequence: CASRGGANND. In full, the CDR3 reads CASRGGANNDYTF. Looking up the rest from reference TRBV19 and TRBJ1-2 gives the full variable domain: DGGITQSPKYLFRKEGQNVTLSCEQNLNHDAMYWYRQDPGQGLRLIYYSQIVNDFQKGDIAEGYSVSREKKESFPLTVTSAQKNPTAFYLCASRGGANNDYTFGSGTRLTVV.

Regarding this clone: Sequencing ends 3 residues short of the CDR3 end; the germline J gene provides the rest. This rearrangement joins TRBV19 to TRBJ2-4; unclear D gene. Germline V gives CDR1 LNHDA, CDR2 SQIVND (reference sequence). CDR3 length equals 14 residues. The DNA read from the CDR3 is TGTGCCAGCGCTCTCTACTCGGGTAACTATGGT. Protein sequence: CASALYSGNYG. The full CDR3 protein is CASALYSGNYGQYF.

Turning to this clone: The CDR3 is cut off 3 residues early in the read; its end comes from the germline J gene. V gene TRBV29-1 combines with J gene TRBJ2-7; 7 nucleotides line up with TRBD1. Trimming took 3 bases from V and 3 from J; bases not matched to a gene: 5. This CDR3 is built from 13 residues. In germline, CDR1 is SQVTM, CDR2 ANQGSEA. The CDR3 loop is CSVDPGGRYEQYF. CDR3 DNA, as far as it was read: TGCAGCGTTGATCCAGGGGGTCGCTACGAG.

Notes on this clone: The sequenced fragment ends 3 residues before the CDR3 boundary, so the rest is inferred from the germline J gene. The genes are TRBV6-2 or TRBV6-3 and TRBJ1-2; D is ambiguous. This CDR3 contains 11 residues. The germline CDR1 and CDR2 sequences are MNHEY and SVGEGT. V was shortened by 2 bases and J by 7 bases, with 5 bases between the two germline ends. Partial CDR3 DNA: TGTGCCAGCAGTTACCGGGGTGGC. Protein: CASSYRGG. The CDR3 in its entirety is CASSYRGGYTF.

As regards this clone: The read comes to an end 3 residues before the CDR3 does, leaving the germline J gene to fill in the end. V gene TRBV5-1 combines with J gene TRBJ2-7; weak D call: TRBD1 (5 bases). The CDR3 extends over 12 amino acids. The V gene's germline CDR1 is SGHRS and CDR2 YFSETQ. V was trimmed by 0 bases and J by 5 bases, leaving 6 bases between them. Incomplete CDR3 DNA: TGCGCCAGCAGCTTGGAGGGGAACGAG. As protein: CASSLEGNE. In full, the CDR3 reads CASSLEGNEQYF.

Concerning this clone itself: The CDR3 extends 3 residues past the end of the read, so its final part is completed from the germline J gene. The chain couples TRBV19 to TRBJ1-2, with D tentatively TRBD1 (5 bases). Germline assignment: CDR1 LNHDA and CDR2 SQIVND (reference sequence). CDR3 length equals 15 residues. Partial CDR3 DNA: TGTGCCAGTAGTAAAGCGCTTAGCGGGACGTACGAC. Its protein product is CASSKALSGTYD. The full CDR3 reads CASSKALSGTYDYTF.

A remark on this clone: The read stops 3 residues short of the end of the CDR3; the missing end is completed from the germline J gene. The gene calls are TRBV7-2 and TRBJ1-1; D is perhaps TRBD1 (5 bases). Per germline, CDR1 SGHTA and CDR2 FQGNSA. The ends were cut back, 5 bases at V and 1 base at J, with 8 bases in the middle. CDR3 size: 13 residues. CDR3 residues: CASSVDRNTEAFF. The DNA read from the CDR3 is TGTGCCAGCAGCGTCGACAGGAACACTGAA.

Details on this clone: The CDR3 end is not reached by the read, which stops 3 residues before it; the germline J gene fills it in. The genes are TRBV29-1 and TRBJ2-5; a possible D gene is TRBD1 (5 bases). V lost 6 bases, J lost 1 base, and 12 bases lay in between. This CDR3 region has 13 residues. Per the germline V gene, CDR1 is SQVTM and CDR2 is ANQGSEA. The CDR3 loop is CSVATVFQETQYF. The CDR3 bases that were read are TGCAGCGTAGCGACAGTGTTCCAAGAGACC.

Frequency places this clone as medium-sized (0.01 to 0.1%). The read halts 3 residues ahead of the CDR3 end, with the missing end drawn from the germline J gene. The chain employs TRBV30 and TRBJ2-2, with D possibly TRBD1 on 5 matching bases. V lost 3 bases to trimming and J lost 3 bases, with 8 bases between them. Germline V gene lookup returns CDR1 GTSNPN and CDR2 SVGIG (reference sequence). The CDR3 extends over 13 amino acids. The sequenced part of the CDR3 DNA is TGTGCCTGGAGGCTCAGGGACACCGGGGAG. This sequence encodes CAWRLRDTGE. The CDR3 in full is CAWRLRDTGELFF.

As to this clone: Read sequence stops 3 residues before the CDR3 end, and the germline J gene provides the missing end. The J gene is TRBJ2-7, the V gene TRBV10-3; possible D gene TRBD1, 5 bases. The V end was cut by 3 bases, the J end by 2 bases, with 14 bases between. The CDR3 totals 15 residues. Germline CDR1 reads ENHRY; CDR2 reads SYGVKD. CDR3 sequence: CAISELSREPYEQYF. Incomplete CDR3 DNA: TGTGCCATCAGTGAATTGTCCAGGGAACCCTACGAG.

A note on this clone: Coverage ceases 3 residues before the CDR3 finishes, and the germline J gene fills in the end. This chain connects TRBV11-2 to TRBJ2-7; 10 bases map to TRBD1. The V gene's germline CDR1 is SGHAT and CDR2 FQNNGV. CDR3 length equals 15 residues. V shed 4 bases, J shed 2 bases, and the junction held 5 bases outside the gene matches. Partial CDR3 DNA: TGTGCCAGCAGCTCCTTTGGACAGGGGGCCTACGAG. This translates into CASSSFGQGAYE. The full CDR3 protein reads CASSSFGQGAYEQYF.

The CDR3 sequence: CSASGQGGSGNTIYF. CDR3 bases read: TGCAGTGCTAGCGGACAGGGAGGTTCAGGAAACACC. This sequence joins TRBV20-1 and TRBJ1-3, with 8 bases aligning to TRBD1. The read ends 3 residues shy of where the CDR3 ends; the end is completed using the germline J gene. CDR1 DFQATT and CDR2 SNEGSKA come from the germline V gene (reference sequence). J lost 4 bases, V lost 3 bases, and 8 bases had no gene match. The CDR3 contains 15 residues.

Note on this clone: The read terminates 3 residues before the CDR3 end, so the remaining end is supplied by the germline J gene. V usage is TRBV7-3 and J usage is TRBJ2-7; the match to TRBD2 covers 8 bases. The V gene's germline CDR1 is SGHTA and CDR2 FQGTGA. The CDR3 is 13 residues long. J gave up 6 bases and V 4 bases, and 5 bases lay outside the gene matches. The CDR3 reads CASSYGLAREQYF. Partial CDR3 DNA: TGTGCCAGCAGCTATGGACTAGCTCGCGAG.